This T cell receptor (beta chain) was captured by sequencing in a study of T cell changes during pregnancy in multiple sclerosis. The repertoire was sequenced with immunoSEQ multiplex PCR; TCRdb's copy has only in-frame clones and lacks some. The data contain 30,000 or so clones, about 85% of them singletons. This CDR3 contains 10 residues. V shed 3 bases and J shed 6 bases, with 5 bases lying between them. The germline gives CDR1 SQVTM, CDR2 ANQGSEA. This chain connects TRBV29-1 to TRBJ1-2; no firm D call. The sequence came from a female donor with multiple sclerosis, enrolled in a pregnancy study. The source was CD8+ T cells from peripheral blood mononuclear cells, collected after pregnancy. CDR3 protein: CSVERNGYTF. DNA of the CDR3: TGCAGCGTTGAGCGCAATGGCTACACCTTC.